This T cell receptor beta chain was observed in a study of shared clonotypes between healthy human individuals. The V gene lost 3 bases and the J gene lost 12 bases, with 21 bases spanning the gap. The length of the CDR3 is 14 residues. Germline lookup yields CDR1 SGHNT and CDR2 YYREEE (reference sequence). For sorted subsets, roughly 200 ng DNA per replicate equaled roughly 30,000 T cell genomes. Libraries were prepared by immunoSEQ multiplex PCR; TCRdb keeps only in-frame clonotypes and omits some of them. The data show a few hundred thousand clones, 97% seen once. Specimen: naive CD4+ T cells sorted from blood. Subset given: CD45RA+ positively selected. The chain combines TRBV5-4 with TRBJ1-2; tentative D call: TRBD1 (5 bases). The sequence was collected from a woman in her thirties in good health. The CDR3 reads CASSSTGTGLMDTF. The CDR3 DNA follows: TGTGCCAGCAGCTCCACCGGGACCGGTCTTATGGACACCTTC.